This TCR beta chain was captured by sequencing in a study of beta chain features in type 1 diabetes. Study findings and constraints: Compared to healthy donors, patients appeared to have naive, central memory and Treg TCRB repertoires that were more alike.

A CD45RO/CCR7/CD25/CD127/CD95/CD27 panel sorted naive, central memory, regulatory and stem cell-like memory CD4+ cells. From germline, CDR1 is SGHTA and CDR2 FQGNSA. V dropped 0 bases and J dropped 4 bases, with 6 bases sitting between them. This CDR3 is 13 amino acids long. Expressed TCRB transcripts got sequenced, as all isolated RNA was reverse transcribed. Only in-frame clones appear in the TCRdb table, and some are missing; sequencing was by immunoSEQ multiplex PCR. The table has about 220,000 clones, approximately 10% seen once. The sample holds a few counts of this clone. Its antigen is not known.

The receptor's source is a man aged 18 to 29 in good health. Sequenced input: central memory CD4+ T cells from blood. The V call is TRBV7-2, the J call TRBJ2-5; D unresolved. The CDR3 region has the DNA TGTGCCAGCAGCTTAGCTCCGCGAGAGACCCAGTACTTC. Its protein product is CASSLAPRETQYF.